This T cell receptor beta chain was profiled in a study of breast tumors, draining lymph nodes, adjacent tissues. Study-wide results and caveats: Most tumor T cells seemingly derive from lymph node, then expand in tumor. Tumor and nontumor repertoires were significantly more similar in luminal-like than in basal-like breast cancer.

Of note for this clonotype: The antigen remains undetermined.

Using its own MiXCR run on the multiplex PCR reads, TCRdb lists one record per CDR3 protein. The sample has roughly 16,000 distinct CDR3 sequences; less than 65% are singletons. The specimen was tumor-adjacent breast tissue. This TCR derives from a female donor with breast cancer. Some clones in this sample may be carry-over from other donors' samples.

The CDR3 nucleotides are TGTGCCAGCAGCCCCTCTACGCAGTCAACTAATGAAAAACTGTTTTTT. Amino acids: CASSPSTQSTNEKLFF. This chain connects TRBV11-2 to TRBJ1-4; D unresolved. The V end was cut by 5 bases, the J end by 0 bases, with 13 bases between. Germline V gene lookup returns CDR1 SGHAT and CDR2 FQNNGV. The CDR3 runs 16 residues. The entire variable domain, with the rest obtained from reference TRBV11-2 and TRBJ1-4, is as follows: EAGVAQSPRYKIIEKRQSVAFWCNPISGHATLYWYQQILGQGPKLLIQFQNNGVVDDSQLPKDRFSAERLKGVDSTLKIQPAKLEDSAVYLCASSPSTQSTNEKLFFGSGTQLSVL.